What follows describes a single T cell receptor beta chain. Its specificity is not known. Per germline, CDR1 SGDLS and CDR2 YYNGEE. The CDR3 runs 15 residues. The ends were cut back, 0 bases at V and 5 bases at J, with 13 bases in the middle. The record originates from a study of Ad26.COV2.S vaccination and SARS-CoV-2 variants. Overall study findings and caveats: Vaccine and placebo groups showed comparable non-spike TCR breadth. Estimates derived from TCR breadth and depth analyses may have underestimated total T cell responses.

Profiling relied on immunoSEQ multiplex PCR, and the TCRdb table lists in-frame clones only, not all of them. The table has about 350,000 clones, roughly 94% seen once. The source was peripheral blood, collected after recovery from COVID-19. The clonotype was recovered from a human donor who had recovered from COVID-19. J is TRBJ2-3 and V is TRBV9, with a weak D call TRBD2 (5 bases). The CDR3 is CASSVGDNEGDTQYF. CDR3 coding DNA: TGTGCCAGCAGCGTAGGTGATAACGAGGGAGATACGCAGTATTTT.